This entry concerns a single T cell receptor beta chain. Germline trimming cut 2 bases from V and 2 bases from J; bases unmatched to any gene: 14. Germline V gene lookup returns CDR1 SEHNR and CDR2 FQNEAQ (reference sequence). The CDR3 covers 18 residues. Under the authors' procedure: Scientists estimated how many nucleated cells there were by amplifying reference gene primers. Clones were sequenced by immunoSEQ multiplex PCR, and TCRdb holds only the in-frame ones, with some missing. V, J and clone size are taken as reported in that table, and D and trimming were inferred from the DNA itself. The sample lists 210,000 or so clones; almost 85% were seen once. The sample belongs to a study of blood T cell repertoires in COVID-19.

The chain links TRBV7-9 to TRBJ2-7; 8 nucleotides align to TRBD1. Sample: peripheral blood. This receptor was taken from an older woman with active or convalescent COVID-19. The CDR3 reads CASSLFQRQGLIPYEQYF. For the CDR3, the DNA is TGTGCCAGCAGCTTATTTCAACGACAGGGGCTCATACCCTACGAGCAGTACTTC.